Detailed here is one TCR beta chain. Antigen unknown. Measured with immunoSEQ multiplex PCR; TCRdb has only the in-frame clones, and not every one. This table has about 33,000 clones, around 69% appearing once. This specimen belongs to a study of vaccination effects on CD4 cells after COVID-19. The wider study: Sample provision by two convalescent patients occurred 16 days and one week before vaccination.

The CDR3 runs to 15 residues. V shed 0 bases and J shed 0 bases, with 9 bases lying between them. Germline CDR1 is SGHVS and CDR2 is FNYEAQ. Using viral peptide pools, the ViraFEST assay grew out antigen-specific CD4+ T cells prior to sequencing. Culture proceeded for more than 8 days, and CD4+ T cells were then isolated. Infection dated between March and December 2020, before the Alpha, Beta and Delta variants reached the United States. The authors replaced half the medium with IL-2 medium on days 3 and 7. Material: CD4+ T cells from PBMCs cultured with HCoV-NL63 spike peptides, obtained before COVID-19 vaccination. The chain joins TRBV7-6 to TRBJ2-7; maybe TRBD1 (6 bases). The clonotype comes from a human donor who had a prior SARS-CoV-2 infection. The CDR3 sequence is CASSLAVGGSYEQYF. The CDR3 DNA sequence: TGTGCCAGCAGCTTAGCTGTAGGGGGCTCCTACGAGCAGTACTTC.